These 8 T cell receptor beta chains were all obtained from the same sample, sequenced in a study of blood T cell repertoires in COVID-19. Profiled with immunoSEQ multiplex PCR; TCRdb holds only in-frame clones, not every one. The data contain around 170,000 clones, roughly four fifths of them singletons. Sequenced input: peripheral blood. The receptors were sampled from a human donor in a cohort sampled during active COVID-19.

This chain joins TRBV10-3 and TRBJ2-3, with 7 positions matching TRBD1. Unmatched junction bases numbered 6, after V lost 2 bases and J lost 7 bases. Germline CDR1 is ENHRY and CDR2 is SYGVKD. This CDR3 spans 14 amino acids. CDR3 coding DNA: TGTGCCATCAGTGAGACAGGGGACACTTATACGCAGTATTTT. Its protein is CAISETGDTYTQYF.

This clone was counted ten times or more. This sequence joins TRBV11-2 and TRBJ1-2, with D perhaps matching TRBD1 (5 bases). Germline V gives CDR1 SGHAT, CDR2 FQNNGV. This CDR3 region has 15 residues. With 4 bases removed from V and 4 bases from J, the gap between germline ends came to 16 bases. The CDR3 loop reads CASSSITDRTYGYTF. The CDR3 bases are TGTGCCAGCAGCTCAATTACCGACAGAACCTATGGCTACACCTTC.

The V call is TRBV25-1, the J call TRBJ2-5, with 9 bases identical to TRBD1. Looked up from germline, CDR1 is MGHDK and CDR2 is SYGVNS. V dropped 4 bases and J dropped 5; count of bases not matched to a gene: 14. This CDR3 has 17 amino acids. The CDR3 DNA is TGTGCCAGCAGTGCCCTCTTGGGACAGGGCGATTGGGAGACCCAGTACTTC. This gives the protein CASSALLGQGDWETQYF.

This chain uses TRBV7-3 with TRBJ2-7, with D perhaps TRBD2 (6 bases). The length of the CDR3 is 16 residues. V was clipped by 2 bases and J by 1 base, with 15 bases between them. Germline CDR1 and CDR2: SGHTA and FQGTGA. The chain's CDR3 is CASSLGAAGISYEQYF. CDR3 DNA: TGTGCCAGCAGCTTAGGAGCAGCGGGTATTTCCTACGAGCAGTACTTC.

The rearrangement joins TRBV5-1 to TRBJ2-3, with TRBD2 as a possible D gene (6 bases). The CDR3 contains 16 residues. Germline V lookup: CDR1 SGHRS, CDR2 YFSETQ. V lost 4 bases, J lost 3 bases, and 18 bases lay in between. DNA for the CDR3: TGCGCCAGCAGCCCCCAGGGTGGCGGGGTGACAGATACGCAGTATTTT. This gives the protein CASSPQGGGVTDTQYF.

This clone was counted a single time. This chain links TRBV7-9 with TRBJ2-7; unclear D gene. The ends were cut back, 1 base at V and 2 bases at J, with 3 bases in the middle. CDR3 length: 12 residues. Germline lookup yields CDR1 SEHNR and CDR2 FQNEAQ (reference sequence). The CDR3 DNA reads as TGTGCCAGCAGCTTAGAGCCCTACGAGCAGTACTTC. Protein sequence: CASSLEPYEQYF. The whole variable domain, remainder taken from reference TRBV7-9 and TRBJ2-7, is DTGVSQNPRHKITKRGQNVTFRCDPISEHNRLYWYRQTLGQGPEFLTYFQNEAQLEKSRLLSDRFSAERPKGSFSTLEIQRTEQGDSAMYLCASSLEPYEQYFGPGTRLTVT.

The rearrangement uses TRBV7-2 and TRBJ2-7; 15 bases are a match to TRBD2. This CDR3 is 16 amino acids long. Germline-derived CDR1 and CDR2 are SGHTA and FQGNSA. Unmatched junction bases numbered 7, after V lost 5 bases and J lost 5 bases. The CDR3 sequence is CASSPWTSGRGDEQYF. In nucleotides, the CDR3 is TGTGCCAGCAGCCCTTGGACTAGCGGGAGGGGCGACGAGCAGTACTTC.

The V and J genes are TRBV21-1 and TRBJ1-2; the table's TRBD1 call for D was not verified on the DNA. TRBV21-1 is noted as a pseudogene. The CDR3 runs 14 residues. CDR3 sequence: CASSTWTVNYGYTF. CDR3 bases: TGTGCCAGCAGCACTTGGACAGTTAACTATGGCTACACCTTC.